Included here is one T cell receptor (beta chain) sequence, with context. The sample belongs to a study of T cell changes during pregnancy in multiple sclerosis. The repertoire was sequenced with immunoSEQ multiplex PCR; TCRdb's copy has only in-frame clones and lacks some. This table holds roughly 110,000 clones, 80% to 95% found once. The TCR sequence derives from a female donor with multiple sclerosis, enrolled in a pregnancy study. The input for sequencing was peripheral blood, taken after pregnancy.

This CDR3 is CASSLTTGGSYGYTF. For the CDR3, the DNA is TGTGCCAGCAGTCTCACTACGGGGGGCTCTTATGGCTACACCTTC. The V call is TRBV27, the J call TRBJ1-2; TRBD1 is a possible D gene (6 bases). The germline CDR1 and CDR2 sequences are MNHEY and SMNVEV (reference sequence). V lost 5 bases, J lost 5 bases, and 18 bases lay in between. This CDR3 has 15 residues.